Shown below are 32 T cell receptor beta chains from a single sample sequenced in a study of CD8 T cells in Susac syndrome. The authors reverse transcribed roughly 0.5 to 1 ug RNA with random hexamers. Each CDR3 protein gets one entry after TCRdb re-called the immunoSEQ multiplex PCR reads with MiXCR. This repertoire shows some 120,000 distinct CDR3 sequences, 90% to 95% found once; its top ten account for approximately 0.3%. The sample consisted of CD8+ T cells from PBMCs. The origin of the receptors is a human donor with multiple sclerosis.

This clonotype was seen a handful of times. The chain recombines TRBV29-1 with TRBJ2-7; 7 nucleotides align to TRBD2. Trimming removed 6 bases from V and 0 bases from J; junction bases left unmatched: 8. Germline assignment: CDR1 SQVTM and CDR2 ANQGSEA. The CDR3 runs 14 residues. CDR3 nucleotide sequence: TGCAGCGTCGCCGGGGGGTTAAGCTCCTACGAGCAGTACTTC. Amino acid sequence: CSVAGGLSSYEQYF.

CDR3 amino acids: CSARDDRENSPLHF. CDR3 bases: TGCAGTGCTAGAGATGACAGGGAGAATTCACCCCTCCACTTT. The chain employs TRBV20-1 and TRBJ1-6, with TRBD1 identical over 7 bases. Trimming took 0 bases from V and 7 from J; bases not matched to a gene: 3. The germline gives CDR1 DFQATT, CDR2 SNEGSKA (reference sequence). The CDR3 is 14 residues long.

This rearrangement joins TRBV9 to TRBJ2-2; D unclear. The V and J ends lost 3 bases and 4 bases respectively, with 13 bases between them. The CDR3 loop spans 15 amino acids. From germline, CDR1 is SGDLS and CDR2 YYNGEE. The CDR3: CASSGGQTRTGELFF. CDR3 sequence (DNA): TGTGCCAGCAGCGGAGGTCAGACCCGCACCGGGGAGCTGTTTTTT.

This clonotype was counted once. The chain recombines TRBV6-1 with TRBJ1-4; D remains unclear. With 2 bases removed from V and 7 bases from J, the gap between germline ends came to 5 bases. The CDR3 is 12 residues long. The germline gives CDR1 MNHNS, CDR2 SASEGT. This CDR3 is CASSEWGEKLFF. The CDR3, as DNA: TGTGCCAGCAGTGAATGGGGTGAAAAACTGTTTTTT.

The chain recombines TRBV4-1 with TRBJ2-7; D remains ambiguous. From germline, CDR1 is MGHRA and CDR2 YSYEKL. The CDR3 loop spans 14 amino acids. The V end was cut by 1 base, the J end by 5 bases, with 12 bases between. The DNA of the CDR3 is TGCGCCAGCAGCCAAGTATCAGGTTACCACGAGCAGTACTTC. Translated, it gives CASSQVSGYHEQYF.

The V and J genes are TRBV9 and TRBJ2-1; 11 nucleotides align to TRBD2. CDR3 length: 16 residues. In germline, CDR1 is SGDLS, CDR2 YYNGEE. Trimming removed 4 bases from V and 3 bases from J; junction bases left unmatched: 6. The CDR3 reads CASSPRGTSGYNEQFF. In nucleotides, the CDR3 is TGTGCCAGCAGCCCTCGCGGGACTAGCGGCTACAATGAGCAGTTCTTC.

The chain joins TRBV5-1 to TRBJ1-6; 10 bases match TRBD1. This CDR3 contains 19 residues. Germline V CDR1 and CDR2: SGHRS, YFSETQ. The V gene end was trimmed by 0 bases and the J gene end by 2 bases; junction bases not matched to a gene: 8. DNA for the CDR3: TGCGCCAGCAGCTTGGTGGGACAGGGGATGAGCGCCTATAATTCACCCCTCCACTTT. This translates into CASSLVGQGMSAYNSPLHF. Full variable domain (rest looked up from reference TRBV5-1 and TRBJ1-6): KAGVTQTPRYLIKTRGQQVTLSCSPISGHRSVSWYQQTPGQGLQFLFEYFSETQRNKGNFPGRFSGRQFSNSRSEMNVSTLELGDSALYLCASSLVGQGMSAYNSPLHFGNGTRLTVT.

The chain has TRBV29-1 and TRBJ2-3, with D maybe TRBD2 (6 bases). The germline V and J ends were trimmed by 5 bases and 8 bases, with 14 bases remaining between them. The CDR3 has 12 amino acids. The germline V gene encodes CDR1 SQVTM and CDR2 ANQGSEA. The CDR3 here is CSVFGTQGTQYF. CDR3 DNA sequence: TGCAGCGTTTTCGGGACTCAGGGTACGCAGTATTTT.

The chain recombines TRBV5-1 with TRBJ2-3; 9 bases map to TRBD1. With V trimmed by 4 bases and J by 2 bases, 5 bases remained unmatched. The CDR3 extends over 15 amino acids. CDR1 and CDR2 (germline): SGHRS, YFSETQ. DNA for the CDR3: TGCGCCAGCAGCGGCGGACAGGGGATCACAGATACGCAGTATTTT. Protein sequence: CASSGGQGITDTQYF.

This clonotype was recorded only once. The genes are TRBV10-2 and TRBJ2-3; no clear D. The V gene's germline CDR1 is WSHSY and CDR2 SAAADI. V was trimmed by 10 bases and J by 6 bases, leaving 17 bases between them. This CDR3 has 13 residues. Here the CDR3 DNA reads TGCGCCACTCAAGTATTCGCGACGGATACGCAGTATTTT. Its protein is CATQVFATDTQYF.

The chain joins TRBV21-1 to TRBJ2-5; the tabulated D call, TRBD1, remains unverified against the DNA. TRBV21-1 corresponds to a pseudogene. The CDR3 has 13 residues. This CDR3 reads CASSTTGFQTQYF. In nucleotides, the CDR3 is TGTGCCAGCAGCACTACAGGGTTCCAGACCCAGTACTTC.

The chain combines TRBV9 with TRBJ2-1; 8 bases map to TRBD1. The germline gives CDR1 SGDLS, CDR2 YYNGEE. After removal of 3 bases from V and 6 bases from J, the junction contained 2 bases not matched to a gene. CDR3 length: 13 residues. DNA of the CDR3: TGTGCCAGCAGCGCGACAGGGGTCAATGAGCAGTTCTTC. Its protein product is CASSATGVNEQFF.

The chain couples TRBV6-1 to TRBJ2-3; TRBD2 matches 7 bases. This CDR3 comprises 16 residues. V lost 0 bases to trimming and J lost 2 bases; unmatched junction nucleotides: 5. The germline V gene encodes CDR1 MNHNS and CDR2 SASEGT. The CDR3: CASSEAPGGITDTQYF. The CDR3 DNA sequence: TGTGCCAGCAGTGAAGCGCCCGGGGGGATCACAGATACGCAGTATTTT.

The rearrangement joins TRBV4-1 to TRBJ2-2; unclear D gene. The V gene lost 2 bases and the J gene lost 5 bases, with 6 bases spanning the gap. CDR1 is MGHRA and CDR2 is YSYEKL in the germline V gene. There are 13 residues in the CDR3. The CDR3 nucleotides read TGCGCCAGCAGCCAACGGTCAACCGGGGAGCTGTTTTTT. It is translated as CASSQRSTGELFF.

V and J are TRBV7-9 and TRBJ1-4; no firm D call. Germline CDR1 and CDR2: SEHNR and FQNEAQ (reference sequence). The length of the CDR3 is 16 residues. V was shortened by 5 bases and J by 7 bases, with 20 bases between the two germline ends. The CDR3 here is CASSTPMTGFREKLFF. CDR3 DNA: TGTGCCAGCAGCACCCCAATGACGGGCTTTCGTGAAAAACTGTTTTTT. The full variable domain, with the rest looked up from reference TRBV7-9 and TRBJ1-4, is DTGVSQNPRHKITKRGQNVTFRCDPISEHNRLYWYRQTLGQGPEFLTYFQNEAQLEKSRLLSDRFSAERPKGSFSTLEIQRTEQGDSAMYLCASSTPMTGFREKLFFGSGTQLSVL.

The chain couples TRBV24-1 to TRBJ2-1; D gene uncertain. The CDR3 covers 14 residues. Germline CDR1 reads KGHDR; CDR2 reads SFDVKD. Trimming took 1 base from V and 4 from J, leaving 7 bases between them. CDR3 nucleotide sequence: TGTGCCACCAGTGATTTCAAGGGTTACAATGAGCAGTTCTTC. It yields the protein CATSDFKGYNEQFF.

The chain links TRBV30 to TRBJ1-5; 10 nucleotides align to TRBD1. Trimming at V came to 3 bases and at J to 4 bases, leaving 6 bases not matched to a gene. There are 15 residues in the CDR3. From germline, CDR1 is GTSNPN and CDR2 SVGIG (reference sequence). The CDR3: CAWRERQGANQPQHF. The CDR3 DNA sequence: TGTGCCTGGAGAGAAAGACAGGGGGCAAATCAGCCCCAGCATTTT. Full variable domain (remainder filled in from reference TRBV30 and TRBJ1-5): SQTIHQWPATLVQPVGSPLSLECTVEGTSNPNLYWYRQAAGRGLQLLFYSVGIGQISSEVPQNLSASRPQDRQFILSSKKLLLSDSGFYLCAWRERQGANQPQHFGDGTRLSIL.

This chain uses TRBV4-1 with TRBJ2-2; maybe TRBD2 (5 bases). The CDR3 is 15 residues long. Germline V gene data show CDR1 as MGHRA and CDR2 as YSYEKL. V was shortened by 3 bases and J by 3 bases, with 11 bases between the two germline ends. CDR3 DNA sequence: TGCGCCAGCAGCCACGGAGGCCGGGACACCGGGGAGCTGTTTTTT. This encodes CASSHGGRDTGELFF.

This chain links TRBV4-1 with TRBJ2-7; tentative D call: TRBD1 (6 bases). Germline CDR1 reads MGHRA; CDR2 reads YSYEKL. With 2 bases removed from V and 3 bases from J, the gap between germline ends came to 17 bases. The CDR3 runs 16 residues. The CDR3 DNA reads TGCGCCAGCAGCCAATCGGGCCAGGGGAGAGTCTACGAGCAGTACTTC. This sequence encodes CASSQSGQGRVYEQYF.

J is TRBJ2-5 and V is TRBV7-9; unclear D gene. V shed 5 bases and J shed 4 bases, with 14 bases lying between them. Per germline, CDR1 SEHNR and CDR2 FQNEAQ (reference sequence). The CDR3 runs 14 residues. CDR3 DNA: TGTGCCAGCAGCCCACCTCTCCGAACAGAGACCCAGTACTTC. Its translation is CASSPPLRTETQYF. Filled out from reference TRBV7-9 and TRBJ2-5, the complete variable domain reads DTGVSQNPRHKITKRGQNVTFRCDPISEHNRLYWYRQTLGQGPEFLTYFQNEAQLEKSRLLSDRFSAERPKGSFSTLEIQRTEQGDSAMYLCASSPPLRTETQYFGPGTRLLVL.

The CDR3 loop reads CASSRATYNEQFF. In DNA form, the CDR3 reads TGTGCCAGCAGCCGAGCCACCTACAATGAGCAGTTCTTC. J is TRBJ2-1 and V is TRBV11-2; D unclear. Germline V lookup: CDR1 SGHAT, CDR2 FQNNGV. V was trimmed by 5 bases and J by 2 bases, leaving 7 bases between them. The CDR3 length is 13 residues.

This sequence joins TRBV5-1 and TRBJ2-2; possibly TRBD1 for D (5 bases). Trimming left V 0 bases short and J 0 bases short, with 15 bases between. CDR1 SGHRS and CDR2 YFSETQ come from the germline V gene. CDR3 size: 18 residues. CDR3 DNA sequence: TGCGCCAGCAGCTTGGCCCCCTTCGTGACAGCGAACACCGGGGAGCTGTTTTTT. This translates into CASSLAPFVTANTGELFF. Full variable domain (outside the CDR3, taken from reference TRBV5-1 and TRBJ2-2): KAGVTQTPRYLIKTRGQQVTLSCSPISGHRSVSWYQQTPGQGLQFLFEYFSETQRNKGNFPGRFSGRQFSNSRSEMNVSTLELGDSALYLCASSLAPFVTANTGELFFGEGSRLTVL.

CDR3 protein: CASSVFPDSHTYEQYF. As DNA, the CDR3 is TGCGCCAGCAGTGTGTTCCCCGACAGTCACACCTACGAGCAGTACTTC. This chain connects TRBV10-2 to TRBJ2-7; possibly TRBD1 for D (5 bases). V shed 4 bases and J shed 2 bases, with 18 bases lying between them. The CDR3 spans 16 residues. The germline V gene encodes CDR1 WSHSY and CDR2 SAAADI.

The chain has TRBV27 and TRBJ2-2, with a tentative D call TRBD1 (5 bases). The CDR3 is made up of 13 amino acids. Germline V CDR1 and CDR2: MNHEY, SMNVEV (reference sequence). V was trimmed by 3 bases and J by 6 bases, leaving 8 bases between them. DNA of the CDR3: TGTGCCAGCAGTTTCAGGGCTTCCGGGGAGCTGTTTTTT. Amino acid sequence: CASSFRASGELFF.

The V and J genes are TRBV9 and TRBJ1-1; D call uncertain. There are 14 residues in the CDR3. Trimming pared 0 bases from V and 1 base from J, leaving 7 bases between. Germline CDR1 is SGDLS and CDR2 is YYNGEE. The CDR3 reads CASSVGGSNTEAFF. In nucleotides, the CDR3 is TGTGCCAGCAGCGTAGGGGGATCGAACACTGAAGCTTTCTTT.

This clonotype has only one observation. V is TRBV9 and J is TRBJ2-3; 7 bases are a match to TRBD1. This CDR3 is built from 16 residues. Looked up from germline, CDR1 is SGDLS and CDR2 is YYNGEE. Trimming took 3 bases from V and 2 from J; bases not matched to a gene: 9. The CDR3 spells CASSERGQDPTDTQYF. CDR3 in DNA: TGTGCCAGCAGCGAAAGAGGACAGGATCCCACAGATACGCAGTATTTT.

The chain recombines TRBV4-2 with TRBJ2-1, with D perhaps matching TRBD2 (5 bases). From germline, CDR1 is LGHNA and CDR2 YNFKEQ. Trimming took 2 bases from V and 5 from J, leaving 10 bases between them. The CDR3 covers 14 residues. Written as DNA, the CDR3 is TGTGCCAGCAGCCAAACTACACTAGACAATGAGCAGTTCTTC. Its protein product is CASSQTTLDNEQFF.

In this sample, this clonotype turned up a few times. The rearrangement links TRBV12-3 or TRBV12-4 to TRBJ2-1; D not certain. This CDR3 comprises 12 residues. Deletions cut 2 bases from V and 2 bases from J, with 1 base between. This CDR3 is CASSLTYNEQFF. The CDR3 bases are TGTGCCAGCAGTTTAACCTACAATGAGCAGTTCTTC.

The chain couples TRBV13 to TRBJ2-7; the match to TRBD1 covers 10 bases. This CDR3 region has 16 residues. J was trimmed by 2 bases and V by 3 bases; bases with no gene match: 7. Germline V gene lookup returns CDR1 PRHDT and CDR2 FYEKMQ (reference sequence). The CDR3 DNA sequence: TGTGCCAGCAGCTTGGACAGGGGGGCGAAACCCTACGAGCAGTACTTC. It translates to CASSLDRGAKPYEQYF.

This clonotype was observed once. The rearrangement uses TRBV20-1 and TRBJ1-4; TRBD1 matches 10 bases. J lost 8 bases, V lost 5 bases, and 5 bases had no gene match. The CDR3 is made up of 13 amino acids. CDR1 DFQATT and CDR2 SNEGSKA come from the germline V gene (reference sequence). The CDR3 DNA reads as TGCAGTGCTTGGGGACAGGGGAACGAAAAACTGTTTTTT. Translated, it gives CSAWGQGNEKLFF.

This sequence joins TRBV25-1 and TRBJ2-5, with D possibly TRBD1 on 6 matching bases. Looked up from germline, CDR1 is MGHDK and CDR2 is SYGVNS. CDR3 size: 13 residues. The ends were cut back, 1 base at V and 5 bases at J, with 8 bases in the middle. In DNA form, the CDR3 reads TGTGCCAGCAGTGAATTGGACAGCGAGACCCAGTACTTC. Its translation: CASSELDSETQYF.

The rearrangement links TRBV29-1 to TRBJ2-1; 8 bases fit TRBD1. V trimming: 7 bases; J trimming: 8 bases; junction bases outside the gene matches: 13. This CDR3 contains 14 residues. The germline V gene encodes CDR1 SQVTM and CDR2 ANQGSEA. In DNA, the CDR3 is TGCAGCGCCCCGGGACAGGAGGTGTACGATGAGCAGTTCTTC. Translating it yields CSAPGQEVYDEQFF.